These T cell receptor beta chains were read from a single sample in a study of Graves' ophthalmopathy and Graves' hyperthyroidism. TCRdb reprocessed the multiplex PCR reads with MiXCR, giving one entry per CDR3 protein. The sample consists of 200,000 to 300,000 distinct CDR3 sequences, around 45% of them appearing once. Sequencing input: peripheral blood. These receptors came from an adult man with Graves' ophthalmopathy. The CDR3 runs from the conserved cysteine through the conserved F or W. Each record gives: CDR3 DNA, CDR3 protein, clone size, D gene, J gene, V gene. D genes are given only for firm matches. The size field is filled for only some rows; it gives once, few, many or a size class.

cdr3_nt: TGCGCCAGCAGCCCGAATAGGGGGGACTCCTCTGGAAACACCATATATTTT
cdr3_aa: CASSPNRGDSSGNTIYF
clone_size: .
d_call: .
j_call: TRBJ1-3
v_call: TRBV5-1

cdr3_nt: TGCGCCAGCACCTACAGGGAACCCACCGGGGAGCTGTTTTTT
cdr3_aa: CASTYREPTGELFF
clone_size: .
d_call: .
j_call: TRBJ2-2
v_call: TRBV10-2

cdr3_nt: TGCAGTGCTAGAGATCCGGTAAAGACCCAGTACTTC
cdr3_aa: CSARDPVKTQYF
clone_size: .
d_call: .
j_call: TRBJ2-5
v_call: TRBV20-1

cdr3_nt: TGTGCCAGCAGTCAGGGCGAGCCCCAGCATTTT
cdr3_aa: CASSQGEPQHF
clone_size: few
d_call: .
j_call: TRBJ1-5
v_call: TRBV12-3/TRBV12-4

cdr3_nt: TGTGCCAGCAGTTTACGGGACAGTCCCGCTGAAGCTTTCTTT
cdr3_aa: CASSLRDSPAEAFF
clone_size: .
d_call: TRBD1
j_call: TRBJ1-1
v_call: TRBV13

cdr3_nt: TGTGCCAGCAGCGGGGGGCAGCGTCAGCCCCAGCATTTT
cdr3_aa: CASSGGQRQPQHF
clone_size: .
d_call: .
j_call: TRBJ1-5
v_call: TRBV14

cdr3_nt: TGCAGCGTGACCGGGACAGGGGGCTGGGAGACCCAGTACTTC
cdr3_aa: CSVTGTGGWETQYF
clone_size: few
d_call: TRBD1
j_call: TRBJ2-5
v_call: TRBV29-1

cdr3_nt: TGCAGTGCGAGGTTGTTGCGGACTAGGGAGCAGTACTTC
cdr3_aa: CSARLLRTREQYF
clone_size: few
d_call: TRBD2
j_call: TRBJ2-7
v_call: TRBV20-1

cdr3_nt: TGTGCCACCAGTGACAGACAGGGGTCCCTCTACGAGCAGTACTTC
cdr3_aa: CATSDRQGSLYEQYF
clone_size: .
d_call: TRBD1
j_call: TRBJ2-7
v_call: TRBV24-1

cdr3_nt: TGTGCCAGCAGCTTTTATGGACGGGACGACTATGGCTACACCTTC
cdr3_aa: CASSFYGRDDYGYTF
clone_size: .
d_call: .
j_call: TRBJ1-2
v_call: TRBV7-2

cdr3_nt: TGTGCAGGATCGACTAGCGGGAGGTCCGGGGAGCTGTTTTTT
cdr3_aa: CAGSTSGRSGELFF
clone_size: .
d_call: TRBD2
j_call: TRBJ2-2
v_call: TRBV28

cdr3_nt: TGTGCCAGTAGTGAGGACAGGGGAGTAGAGACCCAGTACTTC
cdr3_aa: CASSEDRGVETQYF
clone_size: .
d_call: TRBD1
j_call: TRBJ2-5
v_call: TRBV19

cdr3_nt: TGTGCCAGCAGTGACTCGTATCCCCCACGTCGATATAATTCACCCCTCCACTTT
cdr3_aa: CASSDSYPPRRYNSPLHF
clone_size: once
d_call: .
j_call: TRBJ1-6
v_call: TRBV9

cdr3_nt: TGTGCCAGCAGACGCCGGGACAGGGGCCAAGAGACCCAGTACTTC
cdr3_aa: CASRRRDRGQETQYF
clone_size: once
d_call: TRBD1
j_call: TRBJ2-5
v_call: TRBV12-3/TRBV12-4

cdr3_nt: TGTGCCACCAGTGATCCACAGGGGGCATTCAATCAGCCCCAGCATTTT
cdr3_aa: CATSDPQGAFNQPQHF
clone_size: few
d_call: TRBD1
j_call: TRBJ1-5
v_call: TRBV24-1

cdr3_nt: TGTGCCAGCGAACGAGGCGCCTACCTATCCTACGAGCAGTACTTC
cdr3_aa: CASERGAYLSYEQYF
clone_size: .
d_call: .
j_call: TRBJ2-7
v_call: TRBV2

cdr3_nt: TGTGCCAGCAGCTTGGAGGCGGCCGCTAACTATGGCTACACCTTC
cdr3_aa: CASSLEAAANYGYTF
clone_size: .
d_call: .
j_call: TRBJ1-2
v_call: TRBV9

cdr3_nt: TGTGCCAGCAGCTTGGAACTTCGAGGCTACACCTTC
cdr3_aa: CASSLELRGYTF
clone_size: many
d_call: .
j_call: TRBJ1-2
v_call: TRBV7-9

cdr3_nt: TGTGCCAGCAGCTTAGGAAACGGGGAGCTGTTTTTT
cdr3_aa: CASSLGNGELFF
clone_size: few
d_call: .
j_call: TRBJ2-2
v_call: TRBV7-9

cdr3_nt: TGTGCCAGCAGGCCACAGGGATCGAACACCGGGGAGCTGTTTTTT
cdr3_aa: CASRPQGSNTGELFF
clone_size: .
d_call: .
j_call: TRBJ2-2
v_call: TRBV5-8

cdr3_nt: TGTGCCAGCAGCACTATTCAATGGGGCACTGAAGCTTTCTTT
cdr3_aa: CASSTIQWGTEAFF
clone_size: .
d_call: .
j_call: TRBJ1-1
v_call: TRBV7-2

cdr3_nt: TGTGCCACCAGCAGAGAGGCTAGCGGGAGGCGTAGCACCGGGGAGCTGTTTTTT
cdr3_aa: CATSREASGRRSTGELFF
clone_size: .
d_call: TRBD2
j_call: TRBJ2-2
v_call: TRBV15

cdr3_nt: TGTGCCAGCGCGCAGGGACACTACACTGAAGCTTTCTTT
cdr3_aa: CASAQGHYTEAFF
clone_size: .
d_call: .
j_call: TRBJ1-1
v_call: TRBV7-9

cdr3_nt: TGCAGTGCTATACCCCGGGACAGGTGGCATGGCTACACCTTC
cdr3_aa: CSAIPRDRWHGYTF
clone_size: .
d_call: TRBD1
j_call: TRBJ1-2
v_call: TRBV20-1

cdr3_nt: TGCAGTGCTAGAGGGGTTGACAGGGTGAATACTGAAGCTTTCTTT
cdr3_aa: CSARGVDRVNTEAFF
clone_size: few
d_call: TRBD1
j_call: TRBJ1-1
v_call: TRBV20-1

cdr3_nt: TGTGCCAGCAGCTTTGGGGTTCAAGAGACCCAGTACTTC
cdr3_aa: CASSFGVQETQYF
clone_size: once
d_call: .
j_call: TRBJ2-5
v_call: TRBV5-5

cdr3_nt: TGTGCCAGCAGCTTTCCCGTCCCGAGGGGCAATCAGCCCCAGCATTTT
cdr3_aa: CASSFPVPRGNQPQHF
clone_size: many
d_call: .
j_call: TRBJ1-5
v_call: TRBV7-9

cdr3_nt: TGTGCCAGCAGTTACTCGTGGGGGAACAGTTCACCCCTCCACTTT
cdr3_aa: CASSYSWGNSSPLHF
clone_size: .
d_call: .
j_call: TRBJ1-6
v_call: TRBV6-5

cdr3_nt: TGTGCCAGCAGCCGGGACAGAGGCGAGCTGTTTTTT
cdr3_aa: CASSRDRGELFF
clone_size: .
d_call: TRBD1
j_call: TRBJ2-2
v_call: TRBV7-3

cdr3_nt: TGCAGCTCCTCCGGGACTAGCGGGAGAGAGGGTAGATTGGAGCAGTACTTC
cdr3_aa: CSSSGTSGREGRLEQYF
clone_size: few
d_call: TRBD2
j_call: TRBJ2-7
v_call: TRBV29-1

cdr3_nt: TGCAGTGCTAGGGGGGGGTATGATCAGCCCCAGCATTTT
cdr3_aa: CSARGGYDQPQHF
clone_size: .
d_call: .
j_call: TRBJ1-5
v_call: TRBV20-1

cdr3_nt: TGTGCCAGCAGTCTTGACGGCCGCAATCAGCCCCAGCATTTT
cdr3_aa: CASSLDGRNQPQHF
clone_size: few
d_call: .
j_call: TRBJ1-5
v_call: TRBV25-1

cdr3_nt: TGTGCCAGCAGCCGGACTATGCAAGAGACCCAGTACTTC
cdr3_aa: CASSRTMQETQYF
clone_size: .
d_call: .
j_call: TRBJ2-5
v_call: TRBV7-8

cdr3_nt: TGCAGTGCTAGCGGGGGGGATTCGGAGACCCAGTACTTC
cdr3_aa: CSASGGDSETQYF
clone_size: .
d_call: TRBD2
j_call: TRBJ2-5
v_call: TRBV20-1

cdr3_nt: TGTGCTAGCAGCTTAGCCATTAGCGGGATCCAAGAGACCCAGTACTTC
cdr3_aa: CASSLAISGIQETQYF
clone_size: few
d_call: TRBD2
j_call: TRBJ2-5
v_call: TRBV7-7